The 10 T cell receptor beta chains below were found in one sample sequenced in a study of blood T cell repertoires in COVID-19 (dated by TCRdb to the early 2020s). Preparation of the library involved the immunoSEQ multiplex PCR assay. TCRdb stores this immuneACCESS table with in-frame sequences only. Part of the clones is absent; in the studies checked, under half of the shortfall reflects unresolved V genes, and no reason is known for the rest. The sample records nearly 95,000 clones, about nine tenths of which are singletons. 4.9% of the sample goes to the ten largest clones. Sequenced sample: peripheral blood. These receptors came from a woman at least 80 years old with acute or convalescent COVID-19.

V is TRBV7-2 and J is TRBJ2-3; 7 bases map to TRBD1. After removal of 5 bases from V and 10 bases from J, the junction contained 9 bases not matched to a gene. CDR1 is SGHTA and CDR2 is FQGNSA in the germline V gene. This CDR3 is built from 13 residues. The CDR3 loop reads CASSLGQLTAQYF. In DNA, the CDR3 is TGTGCCAGCAGCCTGGGACAGCTCACGGCGCAGTATTTT.

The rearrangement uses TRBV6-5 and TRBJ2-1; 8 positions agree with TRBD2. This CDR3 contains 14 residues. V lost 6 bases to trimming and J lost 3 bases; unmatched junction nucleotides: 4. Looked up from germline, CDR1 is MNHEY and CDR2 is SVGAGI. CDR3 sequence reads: CASRRGADYNEQFF. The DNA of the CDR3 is TGTGCCAGCAGGCGGGGGGCTGACTACAATGAGCAGTTCTTC.

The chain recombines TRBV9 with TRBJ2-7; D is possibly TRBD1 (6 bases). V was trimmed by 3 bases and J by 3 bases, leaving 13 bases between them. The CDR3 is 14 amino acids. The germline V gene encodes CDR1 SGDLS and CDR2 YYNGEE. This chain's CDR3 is CASSGGGHGYEQYF. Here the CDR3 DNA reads TGTGCCAGCAGCGGTGGGGGCCACGGCTACGAGCAGTACTTC.

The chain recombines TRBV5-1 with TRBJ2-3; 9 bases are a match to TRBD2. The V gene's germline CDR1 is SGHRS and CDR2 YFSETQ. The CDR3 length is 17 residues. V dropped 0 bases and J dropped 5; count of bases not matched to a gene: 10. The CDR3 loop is CASSLALAGGSGDTQYF. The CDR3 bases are TGCGCCAGCAGCTTGGCCCTGGCGGGGGGGTCAGGAGATACGCAGTATTTT.

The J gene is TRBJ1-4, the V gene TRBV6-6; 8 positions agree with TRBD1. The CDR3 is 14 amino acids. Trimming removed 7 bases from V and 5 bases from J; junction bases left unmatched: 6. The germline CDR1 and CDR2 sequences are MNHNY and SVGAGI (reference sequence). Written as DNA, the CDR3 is TGTGCCAGCAACACCGGGACAGGAAATGAAAAACTGTTTTTT. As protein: CASNTGTGNEKLFF.

The CDR3 loop reads CASSFGVKTSYEQYF. In nucleotides, the CDR3 is TGTGCCAGCAGCTTCGGGGTCAAAACCTCCTACGAGCAGTACTTC. The rearrangement links TRBV5-4 to TRBJ2-7; tentative D call: TRBD2 (5 bases). Germline-derived CDR1 and CDR2 are SGHNT and YYREEE (reference sequence). This CDR3 comprises 15 residues. The V and J ends lost 2 bases and 0 bases respectively, with 12 bases between them. The full variable domain, with the rest looked up from reference TRBV5-4 and TRBJ2-7, is ETGVTQSPTHLIKTRGQQVTLRCSSQSGHNTVSWYQQALGQGPQFIFQYYREEENGRGNFPPRFSGLQFPNYSSELNVNALELDDSALYLCASSFGVKTSYEQYFGPGTRLTVT.

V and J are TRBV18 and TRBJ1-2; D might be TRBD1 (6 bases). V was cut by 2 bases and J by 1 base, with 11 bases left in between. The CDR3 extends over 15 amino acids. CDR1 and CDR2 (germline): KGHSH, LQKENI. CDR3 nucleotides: TGTGCCAGCTCACCAGCGGACAGTGGTAACTATGGCTACACCTTC. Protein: CASSPADSGNYGYTF.

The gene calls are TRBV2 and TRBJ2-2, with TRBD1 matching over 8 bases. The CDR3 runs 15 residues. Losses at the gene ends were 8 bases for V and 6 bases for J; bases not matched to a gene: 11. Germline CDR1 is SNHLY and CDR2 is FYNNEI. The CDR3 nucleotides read TGTGCCAGCCTCCTGGACAGGGCAAATTCCGGGGAGCTGTTTTTT. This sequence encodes CASLLDRANSGELFF. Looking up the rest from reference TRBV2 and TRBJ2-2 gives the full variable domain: EPEVTQTPSHQVTQMGQEVILRCVPISNHLYFYWYRQILGQKVEFLVSFYNNEISEKSEIFDDQFSVERPDGSNFTLKIRSTKLEDSAMYFCASLLDRANSGELFFGEGSRLTVL.

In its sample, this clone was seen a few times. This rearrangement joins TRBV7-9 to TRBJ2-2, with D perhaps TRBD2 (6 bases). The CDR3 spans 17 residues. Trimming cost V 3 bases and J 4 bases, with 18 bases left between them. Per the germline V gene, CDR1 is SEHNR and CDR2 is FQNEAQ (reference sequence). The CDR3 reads CASSFGRDLMSTGELFF. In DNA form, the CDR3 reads TGTGCCAGCAGCTTTGGTCGGGACTTGATGAGCACCGGGGAGCTGTTTTTT. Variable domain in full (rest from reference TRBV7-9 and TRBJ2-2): DTGVSQNPRHKITKRGQNVTFRCDPISEHNRLYWYRQTLGQGPEFLTYFQNEAQLEKSRLLSDRFSAERPKGSFSTLEIQRTEQGDSAMYLCASSFGRDLMSTGELFFGEGSRLTVL.

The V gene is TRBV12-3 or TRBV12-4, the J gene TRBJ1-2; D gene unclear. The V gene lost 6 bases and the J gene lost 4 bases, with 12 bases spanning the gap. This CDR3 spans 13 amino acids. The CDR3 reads CASRPPGIYGYTF. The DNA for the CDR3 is TGTGCCAGCAGACCACCAGGAATCTATGGCTACACCTTC.